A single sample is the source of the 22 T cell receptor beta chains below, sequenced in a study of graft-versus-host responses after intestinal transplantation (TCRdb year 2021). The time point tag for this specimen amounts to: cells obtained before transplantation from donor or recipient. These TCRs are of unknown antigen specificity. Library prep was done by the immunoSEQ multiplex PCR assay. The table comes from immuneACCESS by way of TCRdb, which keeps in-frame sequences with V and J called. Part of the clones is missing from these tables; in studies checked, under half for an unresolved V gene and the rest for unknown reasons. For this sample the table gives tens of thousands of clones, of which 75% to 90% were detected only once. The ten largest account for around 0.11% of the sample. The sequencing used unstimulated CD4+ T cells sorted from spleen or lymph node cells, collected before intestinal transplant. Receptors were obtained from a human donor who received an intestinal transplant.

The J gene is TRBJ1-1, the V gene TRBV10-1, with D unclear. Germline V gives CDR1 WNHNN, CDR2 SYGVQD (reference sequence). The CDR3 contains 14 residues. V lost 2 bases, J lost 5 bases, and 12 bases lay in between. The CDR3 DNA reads TGCGCCAGCAGTGAGAACCGGGCGGGGACTGAAGCTTTCTTT. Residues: CASSENRAGTEAFF.

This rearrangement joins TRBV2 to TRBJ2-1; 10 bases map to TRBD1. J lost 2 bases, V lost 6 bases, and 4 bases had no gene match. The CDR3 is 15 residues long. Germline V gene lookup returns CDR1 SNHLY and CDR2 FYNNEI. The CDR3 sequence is CASSKTGGAYNEQFF. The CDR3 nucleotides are TGTGCCAGCAGCAAGACAGGGGGCGCCTACAATGAGCAGTTCTTC. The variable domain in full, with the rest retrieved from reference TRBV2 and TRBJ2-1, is EPEVTQTPSHQVTQMGQEVILRCVPISNHLYFYWYRQILGQKVEFLVSFYNNEISEKSEIFDDQFSVERPDGSNFTLKIRSTKLEDSAMYFCASSKTGGAYNEQFFGPGTRLTVL.

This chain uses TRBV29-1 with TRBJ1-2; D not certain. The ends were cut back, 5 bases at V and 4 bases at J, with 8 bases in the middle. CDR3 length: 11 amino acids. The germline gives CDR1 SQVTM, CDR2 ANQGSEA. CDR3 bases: TGCAGCGTTAGTTCAGGCTATGGCTACACCTTC. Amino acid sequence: CSVSSGYGYTF.

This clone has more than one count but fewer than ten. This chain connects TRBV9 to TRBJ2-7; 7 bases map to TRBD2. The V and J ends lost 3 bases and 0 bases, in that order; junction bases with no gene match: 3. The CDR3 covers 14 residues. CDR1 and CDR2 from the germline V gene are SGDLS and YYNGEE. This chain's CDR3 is CASSATSVSYEQYF. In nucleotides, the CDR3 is TGTGCCAGCAGCGCAACTAGCGTCTCCTACGAGCAGTACTTC. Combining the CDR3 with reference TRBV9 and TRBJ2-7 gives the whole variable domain DSGVTQTPKHLITATGQRVTLRCSPRSGDLSVYWYQQSLDQGLQFLIQYYNGEERAKGNILERFSAQQFPDLHSELNLSSLELGDSALYFCASSATSVSYEQYFGPGTRLTVT.

In nucleotides, the CDR3 is TGTGCCAGCAGCTCGGTTGGACAGGCCACAGATACGCAGTATTTT. Its translation: CASSSVGQATDTQYF. The rearrangement links TRBV7-9 to TRBJ2-3; 7 nucleotides match TRBD1. Germline trimming cut 4 bases from V and 2 bases from J; bases unmatched to any gene: 6. This CDR3 comprises 15 residues. Germline assignment: CDR1 SEHNR and CDR2 FQNEAQ (reference sequence).

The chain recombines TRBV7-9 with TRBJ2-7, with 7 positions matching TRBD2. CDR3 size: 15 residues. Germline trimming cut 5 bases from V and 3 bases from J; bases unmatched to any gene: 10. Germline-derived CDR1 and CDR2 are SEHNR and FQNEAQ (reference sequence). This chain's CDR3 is CASSPLGGTHYEQYF. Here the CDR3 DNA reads TGTGCCAGCAGCCCCCTCGGGGGGACCCACTACGAGCAGTACTTC.

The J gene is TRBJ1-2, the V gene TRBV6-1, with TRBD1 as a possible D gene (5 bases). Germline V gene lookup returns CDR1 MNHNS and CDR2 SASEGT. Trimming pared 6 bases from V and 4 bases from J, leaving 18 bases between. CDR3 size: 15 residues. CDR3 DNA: TGTGCCAGCAGGGGCGGGGGAACGGAGGGCTATGGCTACACCTTC. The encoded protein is CASRGGGTEGYGYTF.

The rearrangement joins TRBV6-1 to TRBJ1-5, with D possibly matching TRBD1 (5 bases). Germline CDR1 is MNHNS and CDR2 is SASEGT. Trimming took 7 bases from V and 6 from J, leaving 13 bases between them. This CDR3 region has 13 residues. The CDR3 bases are TGTGCCAGCAACCCTGACAGTTTTCAGCCCCAGCATTTT. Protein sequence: CASNPDSFQPQHF.

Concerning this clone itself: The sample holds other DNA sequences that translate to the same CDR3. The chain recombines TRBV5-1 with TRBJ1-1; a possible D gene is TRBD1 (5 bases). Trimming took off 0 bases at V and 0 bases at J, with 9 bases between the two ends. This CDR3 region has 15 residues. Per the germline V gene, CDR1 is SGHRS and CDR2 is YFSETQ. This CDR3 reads CASSLVPGVNTEAFF. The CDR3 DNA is TGCGCCAGCAGCTTGGTGCCGGGGGTGAACACTGAAGCTTTCTTT.

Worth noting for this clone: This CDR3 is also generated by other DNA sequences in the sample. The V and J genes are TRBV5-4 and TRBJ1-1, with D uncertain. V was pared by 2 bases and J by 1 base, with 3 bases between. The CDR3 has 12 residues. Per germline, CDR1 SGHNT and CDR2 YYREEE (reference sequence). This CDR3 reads CASSLQNTEAFF. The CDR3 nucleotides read TGTGCCAGCAGCTTACAGAACACTGAAGCTTTCTTT.

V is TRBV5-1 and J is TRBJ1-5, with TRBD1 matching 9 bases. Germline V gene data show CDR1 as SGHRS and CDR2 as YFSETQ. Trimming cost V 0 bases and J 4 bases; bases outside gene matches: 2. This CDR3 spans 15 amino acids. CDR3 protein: CASSLEGQGNQPQHF. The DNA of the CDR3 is TGCGCCAGCAGCTTGGAGGGACAGGGAAATCAGCCCCAGCATTTT.

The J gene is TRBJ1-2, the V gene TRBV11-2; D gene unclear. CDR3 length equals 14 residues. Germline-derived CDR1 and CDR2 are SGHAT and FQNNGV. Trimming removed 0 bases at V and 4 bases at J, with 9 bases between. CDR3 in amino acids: CASSLDARGYGYTF. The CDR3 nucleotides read TGTGCCAGCAGCTTAGATGCCCGGGGCTATGGCTACACCTTC. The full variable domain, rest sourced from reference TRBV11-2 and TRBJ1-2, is EAGVAQSPRYKIIEKRQSVAFWCNPISGHATLYWYQQILGQGPKLLIQFQNNGVVDDSQLPKDRFSAERLKGVDSTLKIQPAKLEDSAVYLCASSLDARGYGYTFGSGTRLTVV.

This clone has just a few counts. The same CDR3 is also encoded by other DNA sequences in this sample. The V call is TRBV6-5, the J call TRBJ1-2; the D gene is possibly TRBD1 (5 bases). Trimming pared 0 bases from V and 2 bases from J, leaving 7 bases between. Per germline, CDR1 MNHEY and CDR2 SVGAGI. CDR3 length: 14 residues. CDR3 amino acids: CASSYSRQNYGYTF. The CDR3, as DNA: TGTGCCAGCAGTTACTCGAGACAGAACTATGGCTACACCTTC.

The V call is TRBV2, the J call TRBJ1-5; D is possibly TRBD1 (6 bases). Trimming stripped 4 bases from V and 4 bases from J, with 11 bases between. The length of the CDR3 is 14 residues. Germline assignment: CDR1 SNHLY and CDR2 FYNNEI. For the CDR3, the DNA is TGTGCCAGCAGTGGGGACACCTCGAATCAGCCCCAGCATTTT. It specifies CASSGDTSNQPQHF. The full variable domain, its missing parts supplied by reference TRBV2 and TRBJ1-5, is EPEVTQTPSHQVTQMGQEVILRCVPISNHLYFYWYRQILGQKVEFLVSFYNNEISEKSEIFDDQFSVERPDGSNFTLKIRSTKLEDSAMYFCASSGDTSNQPQHFGDGTRLSIL.

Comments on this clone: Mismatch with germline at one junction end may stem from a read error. Here the CDR3 DNA reads TGTGCCAGCAGCCCGTACACCGAAGCTTTCTTT. This sequence encodes CASSPYTEAFF. This chain connects TRBV7-3 to TRBJ1-1; no definite D call. CDR3 length: 11 residues. Germline-derived CDR1 and CDR2 are SGHTA and FQGTGA. The full variable domain, its missing parts supplied by reference TRBV7-3 and TRBJ1-1, is GAGVSQTPSNKVTEKGKYVELRCDPISGHTALYWYRQSLGQGPEFLIYFQGTGAADDSGLPNDRFFAVRPEGSVSTLKIQRTERGDSAVYLCASSPYTEAFFGQGTRLTVV.

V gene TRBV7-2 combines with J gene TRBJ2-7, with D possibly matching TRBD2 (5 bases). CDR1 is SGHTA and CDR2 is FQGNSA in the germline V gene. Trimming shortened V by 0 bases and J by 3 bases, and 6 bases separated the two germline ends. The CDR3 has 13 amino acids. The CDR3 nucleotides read TGTGCCAGCAGCTTAGCCGGGGTCTACGAGCAGTACTTC. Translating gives CASSLAGVYEQYF.

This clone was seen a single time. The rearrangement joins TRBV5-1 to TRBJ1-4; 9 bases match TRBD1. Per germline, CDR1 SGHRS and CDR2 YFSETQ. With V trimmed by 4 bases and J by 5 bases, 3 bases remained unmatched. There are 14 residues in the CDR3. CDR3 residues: CASSQGQGNEKLFF. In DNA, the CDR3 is TGCGCCAGCAGCCAGGGACAGGGAAATGAAAAACTGTTTTTT.

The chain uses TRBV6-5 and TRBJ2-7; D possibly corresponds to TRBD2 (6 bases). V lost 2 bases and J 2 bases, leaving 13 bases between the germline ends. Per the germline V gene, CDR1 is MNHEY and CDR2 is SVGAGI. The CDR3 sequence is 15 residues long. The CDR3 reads CASSYDLAKPYEQYF. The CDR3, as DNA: TGTGCCAGCAGTTACGATCTAGCGAAGCCCTACGAGCAGTACTTC.

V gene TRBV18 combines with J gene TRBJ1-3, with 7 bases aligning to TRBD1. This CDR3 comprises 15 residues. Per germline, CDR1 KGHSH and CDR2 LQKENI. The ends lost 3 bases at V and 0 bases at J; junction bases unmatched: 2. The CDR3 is CASSPGTASGNTIYF. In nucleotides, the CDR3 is TGTGCCAGCTCACCGGGGACAGCCTCTGGAAACACCATATATTTT.

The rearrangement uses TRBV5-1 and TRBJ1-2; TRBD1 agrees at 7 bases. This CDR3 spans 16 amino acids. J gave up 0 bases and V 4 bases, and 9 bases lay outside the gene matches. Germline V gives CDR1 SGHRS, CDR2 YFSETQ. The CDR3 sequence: CASSAPTGPANYGYTF. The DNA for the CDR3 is TGCGCCAGCAGCGCCCCGACAGGGCCCGCTAACTATGGCTACACCTTC. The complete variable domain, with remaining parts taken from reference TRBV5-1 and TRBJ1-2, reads KAGVTQTPRYLIKTRGQQVTLSCSPISGHRSVSWYQQTPGQGLQFLFEYFSETQRNKGNFPGRFSGRQFSNSRSEMNVSTLELGDSALYLCASSAPTGPANYGYTFGSGTRLTVV.

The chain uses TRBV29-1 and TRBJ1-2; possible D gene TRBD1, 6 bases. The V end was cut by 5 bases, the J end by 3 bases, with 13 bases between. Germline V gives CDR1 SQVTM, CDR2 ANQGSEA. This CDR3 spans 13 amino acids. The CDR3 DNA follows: TGCAGCGTTCTAGCTACAGGGCACTATGGCTACACCTTC. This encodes CSVLATGHYGYTF.

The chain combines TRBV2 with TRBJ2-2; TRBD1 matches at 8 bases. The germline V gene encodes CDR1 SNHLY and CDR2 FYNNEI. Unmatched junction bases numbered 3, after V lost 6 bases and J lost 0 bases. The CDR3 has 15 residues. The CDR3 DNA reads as TGTGCCAGCAGCGGGGACAGGACGAACACCGGGGAGCTGTTTTTT. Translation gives CASSGDRTNTGELFF.